The 25 T cell receptor beta chains given below trace back to one sample, sequenced in a study of T cell responses to AZD1222 COVID-19 vaccine (dated by TCRdb to the early 2020s). Receptors were amplified or captured by the immunoSEQ multiplex PCR assay. Not all clones reach the TCRdb copy of this immuneACCESS table, which keeps in-frame sequences only. Checked studies attribute under half of the gap to unresolved V genes and leave the rest unexplained. Counted in this sample were 150,000 to 200,000 clones; roughly nine tenths of them appeared once. The biggest ten clones account for approximately 3% of the sample. This sample's time point label indicates: baseline before first vaccination. The sample here was peripheral blood, taken on day 0 of AZD1222 vaccination. These receptors all come from an adult in good health.

This clone came up a few times. The chain uses TRBV7-2 and TRBJ2-6; unclear D gene. The CDR3 length is 17 residues. Germline CDR1 and CDR2: SGHTA and FQGNSA. The ends were cut back, 1 base at V and 0 bases at J, with 10 bases in the middle. The CDR3 loop reads CASSLESWGSGANVLTF. The CDR3 DNA reads TGTGCCAGCAGCTTAGAATCGTGGGGCTCTGGGGCCAACGTCCTGACTTTC.

This clone showed up just once. The rearrangement uses TRBV5-1 and TRBJ1-2, with D tentatively TRBD1 (5 bases). This CDR3 is 13 amino acids long. The V and J ends lost 4 bases and 1 base respectively, with 8 bases between them. Germline V gene data show CDR1 as SGHRS and CDR2 as YFSETQ. CDR3 nucleotide sequence: TGCGCCAGCAGCCCGGACATTAACTATGGCTACACCTTC. It yields the protein CASSPDINYGYTF.

This clone was seen just once. This sequence joins TRBV7-8 and TRBJ1-2; D is possibly TRBD1 (5 bases). The CDR3 sequence is 14 residues long. The V and J ends lost 1 base and 4 bases respectively, with 10 bases between them. CDR1 is SGHVS, CDR2 FQNEAQ, per germline. Here the CDR3 DNA reads TGTGCCAGCAGCTTAGATATAGGGACCTATGGCTACACCTTC. Residues: CASSLDIGTYGYTF.

V gene TRBV6-2 or TRBV6-3 combines with J gene TRBJ1-1; D remains ambiguous. V was clipped by 2 bases and J by 1 base, with 11 bases between them. Germline CDR1 and CDR2: MNHEY and SVGEGT. The CDR3 contains 15 residues. CDR3 in amino acids: CASSYTPGWNTEAFF. CDR3 DNA sequence: TGTGCCAGCAGTTACACTCCGGGATGGAACACTGAAGCTTTCTTT.

This sequence joins TRBV6-2 or TRBV6-3 and TRBJ2-7; D unresolved. Trimming removed 2 bases from V and 3 bases from J, with 14 bases in between. Germline CDR1 and CDR2: MNHEY and SVGEGT. This CDR3 is 15 amino acids long. CDR3 in DNA: TGTGCCAGCAGTTACCCCCCAGCAGGTAGCTACGAGCAGTACTTC. Translated, it gives CASSYPPAGSYEQYF.

In its sample, this clone was seen once. The chain employs TRBV5-4 and TRBJ2-6, with D unresolved. Trimming shortened V by 3 bases and J by 0 bases, and 7 bases separated the two germline ends. CDR3 size: 15 residues. CDR1 SGHNT and CDR2 YYREEE come from the germline V gene (reference sequence). The CDR3 DNA is TGTGCCAGCAGCTCTGCCAACTCTGGGGCCAACGTCCTGACTTTC. It codes for CASSSANSGANVLTF.

The chain uses TRBV5-1 and TRBJ1-2; D not resolved. Germline lookup yields CDR1 SGHRS and CDR2 YFSETQ. The CDR3 has 16 amino acids. Between the trimmed V and J ends, which lost 2 bases and 8 bases, there was a span of 22 bases. The CDR3 here is CASSLAGFGPQAGYTF. The DNA for the CDR3 is TGCGCCAGCAGCTTAGCAGGCTTTGGACCCCAGGCCGGCTACACCTTC.

DNA for the CDR3: TGTGCCAGCAGTGAAGAGGCAGGGGGTCCCTCTGGGGCCAACGTCCTGACTTTC. This sequence encodes CASSEEAGGPSGANVLTF. V and J are TRBV2 and TRBJ2-6, with 7 bases fitting TRBD1. The V gene end was trimmed by 1 base and the J gene end by 0 bases; junction bases not matched to a gene: 6. This CDR3 comprises 18 residues. Germline V gene lookup returns CDR1 SNHLY and CDR2 FYNNEI. The full variable domain, rest sourced from reference TRBV2 and TRBJ2-6, is EPEVTQTPSHQVTQMGQEVILRCVPISNHLYFYWYRQILGQKVEFLVSFYNNEISEKSEIFDDQFSVERPDGSNFTLKIRSTKLEDSAMYFCASSEEAGGPSGANVLTFGAGSRLTVL.

The gene calls are TRBV11-2 and TRBJ1-6; D possibly corresponds to TRBD1 (6 bases). The CDR3 loop spans 14 amino acids. V was trimmed by 3 bases and J by 7 bases, leaving 10 bases between them. The germline gives CDR1 SGHAT, CDR2 FQNNGV. CDR3: CASSLGGANSPLHF. Here the CDR3 DNA reads TGTGCCAGCAGCTTGGGGGGCGCGAATTCACCCCTCCACTTT.

V gene TRBV2 combines with J gene TRBJ1-1, with 7 bases matching TRBD1. Germline CDR1 reads SNHLY; CDR2 reads FYNNEI. The ends lost 6 bases at V and 1 base at J; junction bases unmatched: 2. CDR3 length: 13 amino acids. CDR3 in amino acids: CASSQGENTEAFF. The CDR3 coding sequence is TGTGCCAGCAGCCAGGGGGAGAACACTGAAGCTTTCTTT. The variable domain in full, completed from reference TRBV2 and TRBJ1-1, reads EPEVTQTPSHQVTQMGQEVILRCVPISNHLYFYWYRQILGQKVEFLVSFYNNEISEKSEIFDDQFSVERPDGSNFTLKIRSTKLEDSAMYFCASSQGENTEAFFGQGTRLTVV.

This clone was recorded a few times. This chain uses TRBV2 with TRBJ1-1, with D maybe TRBD1 (5 bases). The germline CDR1 and CDR2 sequences are SNHLY and FYNNEI. The V gene lost 7 bases and the J gene lost 2 bases, with 17 bases spanning the gap. The CDR3 loop spans 15 amino acids. CDR3 DNA sequence: TGTGCCAGCAACGATTTTGACAGAGGCAACACTGAAGCTTTCTTT. It codes for CASNDFDRGNTEAFF.

The genes are TRBV30 and TRBJ1-2; 9 bases line up with TRBD1. Germline V gives CDR1 GTSNPN, CDR2 SVGIG (reference sequence). The junction had 5 bases not matched to a gene; V was cut back by 3 bases and J by 0 bases. The CDR3 loop spans 15 amino acids. The CDR3 here is CAWSYRGQANYGYTF. The CDR3 DNA reads as TGTGCCTGGAGCTACAGGGGGCAGGCTAACTATGGCTACACCTTC.

The chain is built from TRBV7-9 and TRBJ1-1; 10 nucleotides match TRBD1. V shed 5 bases, J shed 4 bases, and the junction held 7 bases outside the gene matches. This CDR3 is built from 15 residues. In germline, CDR1 is SEHNR, CDR2 FQNEAQ (reference sequence). This CDR3 reads CASSPDRGTATEAFF. In DNA, the CDR3 is TGTGCCAGCAGCCCGGACAGGGGGACGGCCACTGAAGCTTTCTTT.

The chain couples TRBV5-6 to TRBJ1-5; TRBD1 aligns across 12 bases. CDR3 length: 17 residues. V lost 0 bases and J lost 6; bases outside the gene matches: 7. In germline, CDR1 is SGHDT, CDR2 YYEEEE. The chain's CDR3 is CASSLATGQGATQPQHF. The CDR3 nucleotides are TGTGCCAGCAGCTTGGCCACGGGACAGGGGGCTACTCAGCCCCAGCATTTT.

The chain uses TRBV9 and TRBJ1-6; D is unresolved. V was clipped by 2 bases and J by 6 bases, with 12 bases between them. From germline, CDR1 is SGDLS and CDR2 YYNGEE. The CDR3 covers 15 residues. Here the CDR3 DNA reads TGTGCCAGCAGCGTCGGACTGGGAACTAATTCACCCCTCCACTTT. Encoded protein: CASSVGLGTNSPLHF.

A note on this clone: An end of the junction differs from the germline gene, which may be a read error. CDR3 amino acids: CASSSAPGQRQDF. For the CDR3, the DNA is TGTGCCAGCAGCTCTGCCCCCGGACAGCGCCAGGATTTT. This chain connects TRBV7-3 to TRBJ1-3; possibly TRBD1 for D (6 bases). Per the germline V gene, CDR1 is SGHTA and CDR2 is FQGTGA. CDR3 size: 13 residues.

The chain is built from TRBV6-2 or TRBV6-3 and TRBJ2-3; no reliable D call. CDR1 is MNHEY and CDR2 is SVGEGT in the germline V gene. The CDR3 has 12 residues. The V and J ends lost 5 bases and 6 bases respectively, with 9 bases between them. CDR3 sequence reads: CASSTPVDTQYF. In DNA form, the CDR3 reads TGTGCCAGCAGTACCCCAGTTGATACGCAGTATTTT.

This clone was counted a single time. The chain recombines TRBV20-1 with TRBJ2-7, with D possibly matching TRBD1 (6 bases). Per the germline V gene, CDR1 is DFQATT and CDR2 is SNEGSKA (reference sequence). V gave up 3 bases and J gave up 1 base, with 13 bases separating them. This CDR3 is 14 amino acids long. DNA of the CDR3: TGCAGTGCTAGTGACACACAGGGTTCCTACGAGCAGTACTTC. Residues: CSASDTQGSYEQYF.

This clone was picked up one time. This rearrangement joins TRBV7-2 to TRBJ2-7; 10 nucleotides match TRBD1. The length of the CDR3 is 14 residues. Trimming removed 5 bases from V and 4 bases from J; junction bases left unmatched: 5. Germline V gene data show CDR1 as SGHTA and CDR2 as FQGNSA. The CDR3 DNA reads as TGTGCCAGCAGCAGGGACAGGGGCCTTTACGAGCAGTACTTC. Its protein is CASSRDRGLYEQYF.

This sequence joins TRBV5-1 and TRBJ2-7; 10 nucleotides line up with TRBD1. The V segment lost 4 bases and the J segment 5 bases; nucleotides outside the gene matches: 9. There are 15 residues in the CDR3. Germline CDR1 SGHRS, CDR2 YFSETQ. CDR3 sequence reads: CASSLRQGARDEQYF. The DNA for the CDR3 is TGCGCCAGCAGCCTTCGACAGGGGGCCCGAGACGAGCAGTACTTC.

The V call is TRBV5-8, the J call TRBJ2-7; maybe TRBD1 (5 bases). V lost 0 bases and J 3 bases, leaving 10 bases between the germline ends. The CDR3 contains 14 residues. The V gene's germline CDR1 is SGHTS and CDR2 YDEGEE. Here the CDR3 DNA reads TGTGCCAGCAGCTTGGACGCAGGGAACTACGAGCAGTACTTC. Protein: CASSLDAGNYEQYF.

This clone was seen once. CDR3 coding DNA: TGTGCCAGCGTGCTCCGGGACAGGAGCTCCTACGAGCAGTACTTC. This encodes CASVLRDRSSYEQYF. The chain links TRBV27 to TRBJ2-7; 8 positions match TRBD1. V dropped 8 bases and J dropped 0; count of bases not matched to a gene: 9. The germline CDR1 and CDR2 sequences are MNHEY and SMNVEV (reference sequence). The CDR3 has 15 amino acids.

V usage is TRBV3-1 (or the pseudogene TRBV3-2) and J usage is TRBJ2-2; TRBD2 is a possible D gene (6 bases). The CDR3 runs 14 residues. Looked up from germline, CDR1 is LGHDT and CDR2 is YNNKEL (reference sequence). V gave up 3 bases and J gave up 3 bases, with 8 bases separating them. DNA of the CDR3: TGTGCCAGCAGCCAGGGGGGATACACCGGGGAGCTGTTTTTT. Amino acid sequence: CASSQGGYTGELFF.

The CDR3 spells CASTGTALYEQYF. The DNA for the CDR3 is TGTGCCAGCACGGGGACAGCCCTCTACGAGCAGTACTTC. This chain connects TRBV6-5 to TRBJ2-7, with 7 bases identical to TRBD1. The CDR3 is 13 amino acids. V lost 7 bases, J lost 3 bases, and 6 bases stayed unmatched. The germline gives CDR1 MNHEY, CDR2 SVGAGI.

The J gene is TRBJ1-5, the V gene TRBV7-9; no reliable D call. The CDR3 is 14 amino acids. The V gene lost 1 base and the J gene lost 11 bases, with 15 bases spanning the gap. In germline, CDR1 is SEHNR, CDR2 FQNEAQ (reference sequence). The CDR3 region is CASSLGAVDQAQHF. The CDR3 DNA reads as TGTGCCAGCAGCTTAGGGGCGGTGGATCAAGCCCAGCATTTT.